The present entry profiles one T cell receptor (beta chain) with its context. Sequencing was performed with immunoSEQ multiplex PCR; in TCRdb, only in-frame clones are kept and a portion is missing. Counted here are 140,000 to 150,000 clones, over 80% occurring once; the ten biggest clones make up about 1.7%. The sample comes from a study of blood T cell repertoires in COVID-19. Background on the study: There were acute and convalescent COVID-19 samples, and they came from the United States, Italy and Spain. PBMCs, B-cell-depleted T cells, or T cells were the source of the cDNA or gDNA that made up the material.

V was pared by 5 bases and J by 15 bases, with 17 bases between. Germline V gives CDR1 SGHAT, CDR2 FQNNGV. There are 12 residues in the CDR3. The source is a woman aged 50 to 60 with acute or convalescent COVID-19. The sequenced sample was peripheral blood. This chain uses TRBV11-2 with TRBJ2-1; the D gene is possibly TRBD1 (5 bases). This CDR3 reads CASSHPGTDRFF. As DNA, the CDR3 is TGTGCCAGCAGCCACCCCGGAACAGACAGGTTCTTC. Combining the CDR3 with reference TRBV11-2 and TRBJ2-1 gives the whole variable domain EAGVAQSPRYKIIEKRQSVAFWCNPISGHATLYWYQQILGQGPKLLIQFQNNGVVDDSQLPKDRFSAERLKGVDSTLKIQPAKLEDSAVYLCASSHPGTDRFFGPGTRLTVL.